A single sample gave rise to the 15 T cell receptor beta chains below, sequenced in a study of blood T cells in healthy people across ages. Alongside a J-beta primer mix, a sample-barcoded 5' primer served in a second PCR lasting about 7 to 12 cycles. TCRdb fed the 5' RACE reads into MiXCR, producing one record per CDR3 protein. The table records 600,000 to 650,000 distinct CDR3 sequences, roughly three fifths of them present only once. The sequencing input was blood. The receptor set was obtained from a man in his 60s in good health.

V and J are TRBV7-2 and TRBJ2-7, with 15 nucleotides matching TRBD2. The J call may be in error: the DNA end matches TRBJ2-5 better. The length of the CDR3 is 17 residues. Looked up from germline, CDR1 is SGHTA and CDR2 is FQGNSA. CDR3: CASSLGGLAGGRETQYF. The CDR3 DNA reads as TGTGCCAGCAGCTTAGGGGGACTAGCGGGGGGTCGGGAGACCCAGTACTTC.

This rearrangement joins TRBV5-1 to TRBJ2-6, with 7 bases identical to TRBD1. Germline lookup yields CDR1 SGHRS and CDR2 YFSETQ. V shed 2 bases, J shed 4 bases, and the junction held 9 bases outside the gene matches. The CDR3 has 17 residues. For the CDR3, the DNA is TGCGCCAGCAGCTTCGGTTCAGGGGGACCGGGGGCCAACGTCCTGACTTTC. Protein product: CASSFGSGGPGANVLTF.

The rearrangement joins TRBV20-1 to TRBJ1-1; 8 bases are a match to TRBD1. The CDR3 loop spans 16 amino acids. CDR1 and CDR2 (germline): DFQATT, SNEGSKA (reference sequence). The V and J ends lost 3 bases and 5 bases, in that order; junction bases with no gene match: 14. For the CDR3, the DNA is TGCAGTGCTAGCCCTTGGAGATGGCAGGGGGCAACTGAAGCTTTCTTT. This codes for CSASPWRWQGATEAFF.

The chain uses TRBV9 and TRBJ2-1, with 9 bases aligning to TRBD2. The CDR3 is 16 residues long. The trim removed 1 base at V and 3 bases at J, leaving 5 bases unmatched. Per the germline V gene, CDR1 is SGDLS and CDR2 is YYNGEE. Here the CDR3 reads CASSVNPAGGYNEQFF. CDR3 sequence (DNA): TGTGCCAGCAGCGTAAATCCAGCGGGGGGCTACAATGAGCAGTTCTTC.

This clonotype was found once. The rearrangement joins TRBV14 to TRBJ2-5, with D tentatively TRBD1 or TRBD2 (5 bases each). Germline lookup yields CDR1 SGHDN and CDR2 FVKESK. This CDR3 region has 14 residues. V lost 8 bases and J 2 bases, leaving 15 bases between the germline ends. The CDR3 DNA reads as TGTGCCAGCTCTCACGTGAGGGGACAAGAGACCCAGTACTTC. As protein: CASSHVRGQETQYF. Full variable domain (remainder filled in from reference TRBV14 and TRBJ2-5): EAGVTQFPSHSVIEKGQTVTLRCDPISGHDNLYWYRRVMGKEIKFLLHFVKESKQDESGMPNNRFLAERTGGTYSTLKVQPAELEDSGVYFCASSHVRGQETQYFGPGTRLLVL.

This chain uses TRBV2 with TRBJ1-2, with 9 nucleotides matching TRBD1. V gave up 6 bases and J gave up 4 bases; unmatched junction bases: 6. There are 14 residues in the CDR3. The germline V gene encodes CDR1 SNHLY and CDR2 FYNNEI. This chain's CDR3 is CASRRQGETYGYTF. CDR3 nucleotides: TGTGCCAGCAGGCGACAGGGGGAAACCTATGGCTACACCTTC.

The V and J genes are TRBV6-5 and TRBJ2-7; 14 positions agree with TRBD2. With the DNA end fitting TRBJ2-5 better, the J assignment may be wrong. CDR1 and CDR2 from the germline V gene are MNHEY and SVGAGI. The CDR3 loop spans 15 amino acids. The CDR3 reads CASSQTSGGVETQYF. CDR3 sequence (DNA): TGTGCCAGCAGTCAGACTAGCGGGGGGGTCGAGACCCAGTACTTC.

The table lists this clonotype with a few counts. The rearrangement uses TRBV15 and TRBJ1-2; no clear D gene. Germline V gives CDR1 LNHNV, CDR2 YYDKDF (reference sequence). Trimming pared 3 bases from V and 0 bases from J, leaving 8 bases between. This CDR3 region has 14 residues. CDR3 sequence reads: CATSRDGTNYGYTF. CDR3 nucleotides: TGTGCCACCAGCAGGGACGGAACTAACTATGGCTACACCTTC.

V and J are TRBV5-1 and TRBJ2-3; TRBD2 matches at 9 bases. The trim removed 4 bases at V and 3 bases at J, leaving 9 bases unmatched. CDR1 and CDR2 from the germline V gene are SGHRS and YFSETQ. This CDR3 is built from 16 residues. The CDR3 loop is CASSPQSSGGTDTQYF. CDR3 bases: TGCGCCAGCAGCCCCCAGAGTAGCGGGGGAACAGATACGCAGTATTTT.

This chain connects TRBV6-1 to TRBJ2-4, with a tentative D call TRBD2 (5 bases). Judging by the DNA end, TRBJ2-5 fits better; the J call may be wrong. The CDR3 contains 14 residues. The germline gives CDR1 MNHNS, CDR2 SASEGT. The CDR3 DNA sequence: TGTGCCAGCAGCCCGACCAGAGGCGGGGAGACCCAGTACTTC. The encoded protein is CASSPTRGGETQYF.

V gene TRBV10-3 combines with J gene TRBJ1-5; D is perhaps TRBD1 (5 bases). The germline CDR1 and CDR2 sequences are ENHRY and SYGVKD. This CDR3 spans 13 amino acids. Trimming removed 6 bases at V and 5 bases at J, with 11 bases between. The CDR3 here is CAIRGRGDQPQHF. As DNA, the CDR3 is TGTGCCATCAGGGGACGGGGGGATCAGCCCCAGCATTTT.

The J gene is TRBJ2-3, the V gene TRBV6-5; 8 bases line up with TRBD2. The CDR3 consists of 17 residues. Germline CDR1 is MNHEY and CDR2 is SVGAGI. Losses at the gene ends were 1 base for V and 4 bases for J; bases not matched to a gene: 10. CDR3 coding DNA: TGTGCCAGCAGTTACTTCCTGGCGGGGGGAAGAGCAGATACGCAGTATTTT. Protein product: CASSYFLAGGRADTQYF.

The rearrangement joins TRBV6-2 or TRBV6-3 to TRBJ2-1; 7 nucleotides line up with TRBD2. V shed 2 bases, J shed 3 bases, and the junction held 13 bases outside the gene matches. CDR1 is MNHEY and CDR2 is SVGEGT in the germline V gene. The CDR3 is 18 amino acids. The DNA for the CDR3 is TGTGCCAGCAGTTACGACCGGGACTATAGCAAAAACTACAATGAGCAGTTCTTC. Translated, it gives CASSYDRDYSKNYNEQFF.

This chain links TRBV5-1 with TRBJ2-1; a possible D gene is TRBD1 (5 bases). CDR1 is SGHRS and CDR2 is YFSETQ in the germline V gene. Trimming removed 0 bases from V and 13 bases from J, with 14 bases in between. The CDR3 is 13 residues long. The CDR3 loop is CASSLEGPETQFF. As DNA, the CDR3 is TGCGCCAGCAGCTTGGAGGGGCCAGAGACCCAGTTCTTC.

This clonotype has a handful of counts. V usage is TRBV20-1 and J usage is TRBJ1-2; D gene unclear. The germline V gene has CDR1 DFQATT and CDR2 SNEGSKA (reference sequence). The CDR3 is made up of 16 amino acids. The germline V and J ends were trimmed by 2 bases and 0 bases, with 16 bases remaining between them. The CDR3 loop is CSARRHAGNANYGYTF. The CDR3, as DNA: TGCAGTGCTAGACGCCACGCCGGGAACGCTAACTATGGCTACACCTTC.